A single sample is the source of the 12 T cell receptor beta chains below, sequenced in a study of T cells in Graves' hyperthyroidism and ophthalmopathy. Using RNA transcripts as the source, TCR beta CDR3 regions were amplified. The TCR CDR3 was amplified in a first-round RT-PCR using the HTBI primer set. Via MiXCR, TCRdb re-called the multiplex PCR reads, giving one row per CDR3 protein. The sample includes roughly 570,000 distinct CDR3 sequences, just over 45% of them seen just once. Input material: peripheral blood or thyroid tissue (not recorded which). The receptors come from a woman younger than 30 with Graves' hyperthyroidism.

This clonotype occurred many times. The V and J genes are TRBV7-6 and TRBJ2-2; D is undetermined. There are 14 residues in the CDR3. The germline gives CDR1 SGHVS, CDR2 FNYEAQ. The ends were cut back, 1 base at V and 3 bases at J, with 6 bases in the middle. CDR3 residues: CASSLELHTGELFF. CDR3 bases: TGTGCCAGCAGCTTAGAACTACACACCGGGGAGCTGTTTTTT. Looking up the rest from reference TRBV7-6 and TRBJ2-2 gives the full variable domain: GAGVSQSPRYKVTKRGQDVALRCDPISGHVSLYWYRQALGQGPEFLTYFNYEAQQDKSGLPNDRFSAERPEGSISTLTIQRTEQRDSAMYRCASSLELHTGELFFGEGSRLTVL.

The CDR3 DNA is TGTGCCAGCAACTCCCGACTAGCGGGCGGTGAGCAGTTCTTC. It specifies CASNSRLAGGEQFF. The chain has TRBV9 and TRBJ2-1; 10 bases fit TRBD2. The CDR3 loop spans 14 amino acids. Germline V gene sequence: CDR1 SGDLS, CDR2 YYNGEE. V gave up 6 bases and J gave up 9 bases; unmatched junction bases: 9. Using reference TRBV9 and TRBJ2-1 for the parts outside the CDR3, the full variable domain is DSGVTQTPKHLITATGQRVTLRCSPRSGDLSVYWYQQSLDQGLQFLIQYYNGEERAKGNILERFSAQQFPDLHSELNLSSLELGDSALYFCASNSRLAGGEQFFGPGTRLTVL.

CDR3: CATSDALQGTYTGELFF. The CDR3, as DNA: TGTGCCACCAGTGATGCCCTACAGGGGACGTACACCGGGGAGCTGTTTTTT. V usage is TRBV24-1 and J usage is TRBJ2-2, with 7 bases lining up with TRBD1. The CDR3 covers 17 residues. The germline gives CDR1 KGHDR, CDR2 SFDVKD. Trimming removed 3 bases from V and 3 bases from J; junction bases left unmatched: 9.

Comment on this clonotype: A single base separates this from a much larger clone, so it may be a read error. The chain links TRBV20-1 to TRBJ2-7; 8 nucleotides align to TRBD2. The germline CDR1 and CDR2 sequences are DFQATT and SNEGSKA (reference sequence). V dropped 6 bases and J dropped 6; count of bases not matched to a gene: 13. The CDR3 sequence is 14 residues long. The CDR3 bases are TGCAGTGCCCCTGACGGGAGGGAGGGTTGCGAGCAGTACTTC. It encodes CSAPDGREGCEQYF.

The chain joins TRBV19 to TRBJ2-1, with D unresolved. Matching the DNA end better, TRBJ2-2 makes the J call doubtful. The CDR3 runs 15 residues. Germline lookup yields CDR1 LNHDA and CDR2 SQIVND (reference sequence). The CDR3 DNA follows: TGTGCCAGTAGTATAGTACAGAGCTCCTACAATGAGCTGTTTTTT. Its translation: CASSIVQSSYNELFF.

This clonotype was picked up many times. CDR3 residues: CASSLYQDTQYF. CDR3 DNA: TGTGCCAGCAGCTTATATCAAGATACGCAGTATTTT. The J gene is TRBJ2-3, the V gene TRBV7-2; the D is unclear. Between the trimmed V and J ends, which lost 2 bases and 5 bases, there was a span of 5 bases. Germline CDR1 reads SGHTA; CDR2 reads FQGNSA. The CDR3 runs to 12 residues.

The sample holds one count of this clonotype. The CDR3 nucleotides are TGCAGCGTTGGGGGTAAGGGGAACACTGAAGCTTTCTTT. Amino acid sequence: CSVGGKGNTEAFF. This chain uses TRBV29-1 with TRBJ1-1; D uncertain. There are 13 residues in the CDR3. Trimming took off 4 bases at V and 1 base at J, with 10 bases between the two ends. Germline-derived CDR1 and CDR2 are SQVTM and ANQGSEA.

This sequence joins TRBV6-4 and TRBJ1-2; D unclear. The germline CDR1 and CDR2 sequences are MRHNA and SNTAGT. The CDR3 consists of 16 residues. V was clipped by 3 bases and J by 8 bases, with 22 bases between them. The CDR3 region is CASSEETTGELGGYTF. In nucleotides, the CDR3 is TGTGCCAGCAGTGAGGAAACCACCGGGGAGCTGGGAGGCTACACCTTC.

V is TRBV10-3 and J is TRBJ1-2; tentatively, D is TRBD1 (5 bases). This CDR3 has 15 residues. CDR1 ENHRY and CDR2 SYGVKD come from the germline V gene. V was cut by 4 bases and J by 5 bases, with 17 bases left in between. The CDR3 sequence: CAISALQGDGYGYTF. The CDR3 DNA follows: TGTGCCATCAGTGCCTTGCAGGGAGACGGATATGGCTACACCTTC.

V and J are TRBV14 and TRBJ2-2; 8 bases match TRBD1. Germline loops: CDR1 SGHDN, CDR2 FVKESK. V lost 1 base and J lost 5; bases outside the gene matches: 6. The CDR3 loop spans 16 amino acids. CDR3 region: CASSQAGTGGTGELFF. The CDR3 DNA sequence: TGTGCCAGCAGCCAAGCCGGGACAGGTGGTACCGGGGAGCTGTTTTTT.

This clonotype was seen at least ten times. The chain carries TRBV25-1 and TRBJ1-1; D gene unclear. V was pared by 3 bases and J by 4 bases, with 18 bases between. Germline loops: CDR1 MGHDK, CDR2 SYGVNS. This CDR3 has 16 amino acids. The CDR3 bases are TGTGCCAGCAGTGACCAACCGAGAGTTAAGGTCACTGAAGCTTTCTTT. It encodes CASSDQPRVKVTEAFF.

This clonotype was detected many times. This chain links TRBV19 with TRBJ1-1; D is unresolved. V dropped 3 bases and J dropped 3 bases, with 8 bases sitting between them. Germline assignment: CDR1 LNHDA and CDR2 SQIVND (reference sequence). The CDR3 totals 13 residues. The CDR3 loop is CASSILGDTEAFF. CDR3 coding DNA: TGTGCCAGTAGTATTCTCGGGGACACTGAAGCTTTCTTT.